The 2 T cell receptor beta chains given below trace back to one sample, sequenced in a study of CD8 T cells in ankylosing spondylitis. TCRdb analysed the 5' RACE reads with MiXCR anew, one entry per CDR3 protein. Altogether around 130,000 distinct CDR3 sequences are present, around 7% being singletons, with the ten largest covering over 9%. Sequenced input: blood, either unsorted or a sorted T cell fraction (not recorded which). The receptors come from a male donor with ankylosing spondylitis or in good health (not recorded which).

This clonotype has ten or more counts. V usage is TRBV12-3 or TRBV12-4 and J usage is TRBJ1-2; a possible D gene is TRBD1 (6 bases). V lost 6 bases, J lost 5 bases, and 13 bases lay in between. The CDR3 contains 13 residues. The CDR3 nucleotides read TGTGCCAGCAGCCCCGGACAGCAATATGGCTACACCTTC. This sequence encodes CASSPGQQYGYTF.

This clonotype was seen at least ten times. This chain joins TRBV20-1 and TRBJ2-5; no definite D call. Germline loops: CDR1 DFQATT, CDR2 SNEGSKA (reference sequence). The CDR3 consists of 14 residues. V was cut by 2 bases and J by 4 bases, with 14 bases left in between. The CDR3 spells CSARPSLSRETQYF. CDR3 coding DNA: TGCAGTGCTAGACCATCTCTGTCCCGAGAGACCCAGTACTTC.